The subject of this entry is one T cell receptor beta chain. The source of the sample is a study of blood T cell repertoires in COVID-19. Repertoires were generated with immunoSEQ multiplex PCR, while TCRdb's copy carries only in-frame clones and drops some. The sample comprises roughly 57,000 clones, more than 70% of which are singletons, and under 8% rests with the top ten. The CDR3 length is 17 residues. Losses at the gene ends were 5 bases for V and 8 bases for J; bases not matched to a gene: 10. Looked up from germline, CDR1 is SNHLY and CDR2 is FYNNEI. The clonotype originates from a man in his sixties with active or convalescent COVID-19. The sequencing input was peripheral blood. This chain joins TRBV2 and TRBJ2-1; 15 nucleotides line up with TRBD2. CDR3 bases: TGTGCCAGCAGTACGGGGACTAGCGGGAGGACCGGGTATGAGCAGTTCTTC. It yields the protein CASSTGTSGRTGYEQFF.